The 18 T cell receptor beta chains below all came from one sample that was sequenced in a study of shared clonotypes between healthy human individuals. Repertoires were generated with immunoSEQ multiplex PCR, while TCRdb's copy carries only in-frame clones and drops some. This table has under 600,000 clones, about 80% appearing once. The sequenced sample consisted of PBMCs. These receptors all stem from a woman aged 40-49 years in good health. Some clones in this sample may be carry-over from other donors' samples.

The chain carries TRBV7-9 and TRBJ1-2; TRBD1 matches 7 bases. V gave up 1 base and J gave up 3 bases; unmatched junction bases: 8. Germline CDR1 reads SEHNR; CDR2 reads FQNEAQ (reference sequence). The CDR3 is made up of 16 amino acids. CDR3: CASSLVRSGGDYGYTF. CDR3 nucleotides: TGTGCCAGCAGCTTAGTCCGGTCAGGGGGGGACTATGGCTACACCTTC.

This rearrangement joins TRBV7-2 to TRBJ2-1; D call uncertain. This CDR3 is 17 amino acids long. V was clipped by 5 bases and J by 7 bases, with 24 bases between them. The germline V gene encodes CDR1 SGHTA and CDR2 FQGNSA. DNA of the CDR3: TGTGCCAGCAGCCAGCAGCTTAGACGGCAGCTTAGGAATGAGCAGTTCTTC. Translated, it gives CASSQQLRRQLRNEQFF. The whole variable domain, filled in from reference TRBV7-2 and TRBJ2-1, reads GAGVSQSPSNKVTEKGKDVELRCDPISGHTALYWYRQSLGQGLEFLIYFQGNSAPDKSGLPSDRFSAERTGGSVSTLTIQRTQQEDSAVYLCASSQQLRRQLRNEQFFGPGTRLTVL.

The V and J genes are TRBV2 and TRBJ2-7; the match to TRBD2 covers 7 bases. CDR1 and CDR2 from the germline V gene are SNHLY and FYNNEI. V lost 7 bases and J lost 0; bases outside the gene matches: 9. The CDR3 loop spans 15 amino acids. The CDR3 loop reads CASTSPGGSSYEQYF. The CDR3 DNA reads TGTGCCAGCACCTCCCCGGGCGGGAGCTCCTACGAGCAGTACTTC.

This chain uses TRBV9 with TRBJ1-1; D call uncertain. V lost 3 bases and J 3 bases, leaving 12 bases between the germline ends. Germline values: CDR1 SGDLS, CDR2 YYNGEE. The CDR3 spans 14 residues. CDR3 in amino acids: CASSADIKDTEAFF. DNA of the CDR3: TGTGCCAGCAGCGCCGATATAAAGGACACTGAAGCTTTCTTT.

With respect to this clone: A read error is likely here: a far larger clone is one base away. The chain joins TRBV7-9 to TRBJ1-1; 7 bases line up with TRBD1. V trimming: 4 bases; J trimming: 0 bases; junction bases outside the gene matches: 14. CDR3 length equals 18 residues. CDR1 and CDR2 from the germline V gene are SEHNR and FQNEAQ (reference sequence). The CDR3 nucleotides read TGTGCCAGCAGCTCACCAGTAGTCGGACAGGTGATGAACACTGAAGCTTTCTTT. It codes for CASSSPVVGQVMNTEAFF.

J is TRBJ1-4 and V is TRBV4-3; TRBD1 matches at 7 bases. CDR1 and CDR2 from the germline V gene are LGHNA and YSLEER. Losses at the gene ends were 4 bases for V and 2 bases for J; bases not matched to a gene: 13. The CDR3 contains 18 residues. The CDR3 loop is CASSRNPGPGQTNEKLFF. The CDR3 coding sequence is TGCGCCAGCAGCCGAAATCCGGGGCCGGGACAGACTAATGAAAAACTGTTTTTT.

The chain is built from TRBV2 and TRBJ2-7; perhaps D is TRBD1 or TRBD2 (6 bases each). Germline values: CDR1 SNHLY, CDR2 FYNNEI. Trimming stripped 8 bases from V and 5 bases from J, with 16 bases between. This CDR3 spans 13 amino acids. The CDR3 here is CASLYQGRNEQYF. CDR3 in DNA: TGTGCCAGCTTGTACCAGGGGAGGAACGAGCAGTACTTC.

V gene TRBV7-2 combines with J gene TRBJ1-2; the match to TRBD1 covers 12 bases. The V segment lost 1 base and the J segment 8 bases; nucleotides outside the gene matches: 8. In germline, CDR1 is SGHTA, CDR2 FQGNSA. The CDR3 contains 16 residues. CDR3 region: CASSLGPGTGGWGYTF. The CDR3 bases are TGTGCCAGCAGCTTAGGGCCCGGGACAGGGGGCTGGGGCTACACCTTC.

V usage is TRBV6-4 and J usage is TRBJ2-6; 8 nucleotides match TRBD2. From germline, CDR1 is MRHNA and CDR2 SNTAGT. The CDR3 runs to 15 residues. Trimming took 2 bases from V and 9 from J; bases not matched to a gene: 6. Here the CDR3 DNA reads TGTGCCAGCAGTGACAACCGGGGGGGTGTCAACGTCCTGACTTTC. Residues: CASSDNRGGVNVLTF.

For this clone: This sample includes further DNA sequences coding for the same CDR3. The V call is TRBV7-3, the J call TRBJ2-3; 10 bases agree with TRBD2. Germline CDR1 and CDR2: SGHTA and FQGTGA. J gave up 1 base and V 4 bases, and 2 bases lay outside the gene matches. CDR3 size: 15 residues. The CDR3, as DNA: TGTGCCAGCAGCTCTAGCGGGAGTCGCACAGATACGCAGTATTTT. It specifies CASSSSGSRTDTQYF. The full variable domain, in which reference TRBV7-3 and TRBJ2-3 provide the parts outside the CDR3, is GAGVSQTPSNKVTEKGKYVELRCDPISGHTALYWYRQSLGQGPEFLIYFQGTGAADDSGLPNDRFFAVRPEGSVSTLKIQRTERGDSAVYLCASSSSGSRTDTQYFGPGTRLTVL.

This clone has ten or more counts. This chain links TRBV10-2 with TRBJ2-5, with 10 bases identical to TRBD2. CDR3 length equals 13 residues. The V gene end was trimmed by 10 bases and the J gene end by 6 bases; junction bases not matched to a gene: 8. CDR1 is WSHSY, CDR2 SAAADI, per germline. CDR3 sequence: CATAFSGRKTQYF. The CDR3 DNA is TGCGCCACGGCATTTAGCGGGAGGAAGACCCAGTACTTC.

The V and J genes are TRBV6-1 and TRBJ2-7; D may correspond to TRBD1 or TRBD2 (5 bases each). The CDR3 is 13 amino acids. V was clipped by 6 bases and J by 0 bases, with 9 bases between them. Germline V gene data show CDR1 as MNHNS and CDR2 as SASEGT. CDR3 nucleotide sequence: TGTGCCAGCAGCCGGGACGTCTCCTACGAGCAGTACTTC. This encodes CASSRDVSYEQYF.

The table lists this clone with a few counts. The chain links TRBV20-1 to TRBJ2-5; 8 bases line up with TRBD1. Unmatched junction bases numbered 4, after V lost 7 bases and J lost 6 bases. The CDR3 consists of 11 residues. Germline V gene data show CDR1 as DFQATT and CDR2 as SNEGSKA (reference sequence). For the CDR3, the DNA is TGCAGTGTCGTCAGGGGGCAGACCCAGTACTTC. This translates into CSVVRGQTQYF.

The V and J genes are TRBV6-1 and TRBJ1-1, with D tentatively TRBD1 (6 bases). V was pared by 6 bases and J by 0 bases, with 8 bases between. This CDR3 spans 13 amino acids. From germline, CDR1 is MNHNS and CDR2 SASEGT. In nucleotides, the CDR3 is TGTGCCAGCAGAGGACAGATGAACACTGAAGCTTTCTTT. This sequence encodes CASRGQMNTEAFF.

The chain combines TRBV9 with TRBJ2-5; perhaps TRBD2 as D (7 bases). The germline V gene encodes CDR1 SGDLS and CDR2 YYNGEE. The CDR3 extends over 13 amino acids. Trimming stripped 4 bases from V and 7 bases from J, with 14 bases between. The CDR3 region has the DNA TGTGCCAGCAGCCCAGGGGAGGGCTGGACCCAGTACTTC. This gives the protein CASSPGEGWTQYF.

The gene calls are TRBV11-3 and TRBJ2-7; no firm D call. Trimming left V 1 base short and J 4 bases short, with 8 bases between. Germline loops: CDR1 SGHNT, CDR2 YENEEA. The CDR3 is made up of 13 amino acids. For the CDR3, the DNA is TGTGCCAGCAGCTTAGGCTGGGGTTACGAGCAGTACTTC. Encoded protein: CASSLGWGYEQYF.

The J gene is TRBJ1-1, the V gene TRBV7-9, with TRBD1 as a possible D gene (5 bases). The CDR3 consists of 14 residues. V dropped 5 bases and J dropped 0 bases, with 10 bases sitting between them. CDR1 SEHNR and CDR2 FQNEAQ come from the germline V gene (reference sequence). CDR3 region: CASSPGHLNTEAFF. CDR3 bases: TGTGCCAGCAGCCCCGGACACTTGAACACTGAAGCTTTCTTT.

The chain joins TRBV2 to TRBJ2-7; 9 nucleotides align to TRBD1. V dropped 9 bases and J dropped 3; count of bases not matched to a gene: 6. Germline V gives CDR1 SNHLY, CDR2 FYNNEI. CDR3 length: 13 amino acids. CDR3 coding DNA: TGTGCCAGGGGGACAGGGTCTAACTACGAGCAGTACTTC. Its translation: CARGTGSNYEQYF.